The sequence of this T cell receptor (beta chain) was determined in a study of neurological immune-mediated disorders. This clonotype came up many times. One entry per CDR3 protein results from TCRdb running MiXCR on the 5' RACE reads. The table has over 55,000 distinct CDR3 sequences, 10% to 13% seen once. CDR1 and CDR2 from the germline V gene are SGHTA and FQGNSA. With 3 bases removed from V and 1 base from J, the gap between germline ends came to 12 bases. This CDR3 comprises 15 residues. This sample's time point: longitudinal time-point 1 (baseline). The chain recombines TRBV7-2 with TRBJ1-1; no firm D call. The source of this sequence is a young man in good health. The sample taken for sequencing was PBMCs. DNA of the CDR3: TGTGCCAGCAGCTTCGGCCGGACGAGGAACACTGAAGCTTTCTTT. Translated, it gives CASSFGRTRNTEAFF.